The 9 T cell receptor beta chains below come from one sample, sequenced in a study of neurological immune-mediated disorders. MiXCR, applied by TCRdb to the 5' RACE reads, yields one record per CDR3 protein. The table records fewer than 30,000 distinct CDR3 sequences, 6.5% to 8.5% of them present only once. Sequencing was performed on PBMCs. The receptors shown here come from a woman between 40 and 50 years old in good health.

This clonotype was counted at least ten times. The chain joins TRBV7-9 to TRBJ2-3; TRBD2 matches 11 bases. Germline CDR1 and CDR2: SEHNR and FQNEAQ (reference sequence). The CDR3 contains 15 residues. With V trimmed by 5 bases and J by 3 bases, 4 bases remained unmatched. Here the CDR3 DNA reads TGTGCCAGCAGCCCGGGACTAGCGGAGACAGATACGCAGTATTTT. This codes for CASSPGLAETDTQYF.

This clonotype was counted many times. CDR3 in DNA: TGTGCCAGCAGCCAAGATCCGACTAGCGGGAGGGCCATCGGGGAGCTGTTTTTT. This sequence encodes CASSQDPTSGRAIGELFF. V usage is TRBV4-2 and J usage is TRBJ2-2, with TRBD2 matching over 14 bases. V gave up 0 bases and J gave up 7 bases; unmatched junction bases: 7. This CDR3 contains 18 residues. The germline V gene encodes CDR1 LGHNA and CDR2 YNFKEQ.

In its sample, this clonotype was seen many times. The chain has TRBV7-9 and TRBJ2-7; D is perhaps TRBD2 (5 bases). V dropped 1 base and J dropped 7 bases, with 17 bases sitting between them. Germline V gives CDR1 SEHNR, CDR2 FQNEAQ (reference sequence). CDR3 length: 15 residues. The CDR3 reads CASSLGGTRAKEQYF. The CDR3 nucleotides read TGTGCCAGCAGCTTAGGTGGCACGCGGGCGAAGGAGCAGTACTTC.

In its sample, this clonotype was seen a few times. The CDR3 DNA sequence: TGTGCCTGGAGTCAGGCCCCTGATAATGAAAAACTGTTTTTT. Translation: CAWSQAPDNEKLFF. This rearrangement joins TRBV30 to TRBJ1-4; no reliable D call. Trimming removed 2 bases from V and 4 bases from J, with 11 bases in between. This CDR3 spans 14 amino acids. Germline loops: CDR1 GTSNPN, CDR2 SVGIG (reference sequence).

This clonotype is deemed medium-sized. The V and J genes are TRBV20-1 and TRBJ2-6; D gene ambiguous. CDR1 DFQATT and CDR2 SNEGSKA come from the germline V gene (reference sequence). This CDR3 comprises 12 residues. DNA of the CDR3: TGCAGCCTATGGTCCGGGGCCAACGTCCTGACTTTC. Its protein product is CSLWSGANVLTF.

This clonotype was recorded many times. This chain uses TRBV20-1 with TRBJ2-7, with 8 positions matching TRBD2. The V gene's germline CDR1 is DFQATT and CDR2 SNEGSKA (reference sequence). This CDR3 comprises 14 residues. The J segment lost 0 bases and the V segment lost 6 bases, leaving 7 bases of the junction unmatched. This CDR3 reads CSANPLAASYEQYF. The CDR3 DNA reads TGCAGTGCGAACCCACTAGCGGCCTCCTACGAGCAGTACTTC.

The rearrangement uses TRBV24-1 and TRBJ2-6; TRBD1 matches 7 bases. The germline gives CDR1 KGHDR, CDR2 SFDVKD. The CDR3 spans 18 residues. V lost 3 bases to trimming and J lost 0 bases; unmatched junction nucleotides: 7. CDR3 amino acids: CATSDPGQASSGANVLTF. In DNA, the CDR3 is TGTGCCACCAGTGATCCCGGACAGGCCAGCTCTGGGGCCAACGTCCTGACTTTC.

This clonotype was observed at least ten times. This chain connects TRBV5-1 to TRBJ2-7; D remains unclear. The CDR3 spans 14 residues. Per germline, CDR1 SGHRS and CDR2 YFSETQ. Trimming shortened V by 0 bases and J by 3 bases, and 10 bases separated the two germline ends. CDR3 DNA sequence: TGCGCCAGCAGCTTGGGGTACAGAAACTACGAGCAGTACTTC. This encodes CASSLGYRNYEQYF.

This clonotype is medium-sized in the sample. The CDR3 spells CASTYIAGGQSEQFF. The CDR3 DNA reads TGCGCCAGCACGTACATAGCGGGAGGGCAGAGTGAGCAGTTCTTC. This sequence joins TRBV5-1 and TRBJ2-1; 11 nucleotides align to TRBD2. The CDR3 contains 15 residues. Trimming took 6 bases from V and 9 from J; bases not matched to a gene: 11. In germline, CDR1 is SGHRS, CDR2 YFSETQ. The full variable domain, with the rest looked up from reference TRBV5-1 and TRBJ2-1, is KAGVTQTPRYLIKTRGQQVTLSCSPISGHRSVSWYQQTPGQGLQFLFEYFSETQRNKGNFPGRFSGRQFSNSRSEMNVSTLELGDSALYLCASTYIAGGQSEQFFGPGTRLTVL.